This TCR beta chain is from a study of T cell responses to AZD1222 COVID-19 vaccine. Notes on the study in general: Dominant at 160-218 and 743-854, vaccine-associated CD4 TCRs also spanned spike.

For this clone: The target antigen is unknown.

Generated by immunoSEQ multiplex PCR, the TCRdb table keeps only in-frame clones and is missing some. The table lists roughly 150,000 clones, roughly 92% of them singletons, with 2.3% in the top ten. V lost 5 bases to trimming and J lost 7 bases, with 5 bases between them. CDR1 is MNHEY and CDR2 is SVGEGT in the germline V gene. The CDR3 has 11 residues. The specimen was peripheral blood, collected on day 0 of AZD1222 vaccination. The sequence was obtained from an adult in good health. J is TRBJ2-2 and V is TRBV6-2 or TRBV6-3, with unresolved D. The CDR3 DNA sequence: TGTGCCAGCAGTAATGGCGGGGAGCTGTTTTTT. It yields the protein CASSNGGELFF.